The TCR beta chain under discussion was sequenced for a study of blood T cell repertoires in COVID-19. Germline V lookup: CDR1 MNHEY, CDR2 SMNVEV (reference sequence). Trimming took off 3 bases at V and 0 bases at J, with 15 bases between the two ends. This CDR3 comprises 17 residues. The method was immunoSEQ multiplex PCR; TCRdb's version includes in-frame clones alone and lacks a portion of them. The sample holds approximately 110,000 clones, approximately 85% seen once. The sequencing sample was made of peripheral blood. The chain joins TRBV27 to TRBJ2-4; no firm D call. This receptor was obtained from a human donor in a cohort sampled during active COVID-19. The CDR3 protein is CASSLASPILAKNIQYF. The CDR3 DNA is TGTGCCAGCAGTTTGGCCAGTCCGATCTTAGCCAAAAACATTCAGTACTTC.